These 14 T cell receptor beta chains came from one sample sequenced in a study of shared clonotypes between healthy human individuals. TCRdb's table, derived via immunoSEQ multiplex PCR, lists solely in-frame clones and lacks some. The sample records under 600,000 clones, roughly 79% being singletons. Sequencing input: PBMCs. These receptors were taken from a middle-aged woman in good health. Some clones in this sample may be carry-over from other donors' samples.

The V gene is TRBV28, the J gene TRBJ1-4, with TRBD1 as a possible D gene (6 bases). V shed 6 bases and J shed 7 bases, with 18 bases lying between them. The CDR3 runs 15 residues. Per germline, CDR1 MDHEN and CDR2 SYDVKM. The CDR3 DNA reads as TGTGCCAGCAGGGGGGGGCAGGGTCACGGTGAAAAACTGTTTTTT. It encodes CASRGGQGHGEKLFF. Full variable domain (rest looked up from reference TRBV28 and TRBJ1-4): DVKVTQSSRYLVKRTGEKVFLECVQDMDHENMFWYRQDPGLGLRLIYFSYDVKMKEKGDIPEGYSVSREKKERFSLILESASTNQTSMYLCASRGGQGHGEKLFFGSGTQLSVL.

V and J are TRBV7-9 and TRBJ1-4; D remains unclear. This CDR3 is 15 amino acids long. With 5 bases removed from V and 0 bases from J, the gap between germline ends came to 10 bases. Per the germline V gene, CDR1 is SEHNR and CDR2 is FQNEAQ (reference sequence). This CDR3 reads CASSPGRTTNEKLFF. Here the CDR3 DNA reads TGTGCCAGCAGCCCAGGACGGACAACTAATGAAAAACTGTTTTTT.

This chain uses TRBV29-1 with TRBJ2-7, with D perhaps matching TRBD1 (6 bases). Germline V CDR1 and CDR2: SQVTM, ANQGSEA. Trimming took off 3 bases at V and 2 bases at J, with 11 bases between the two ends. This CDR3 is built from 13 residues. The DNA of the CDR3 is TGCAGCGTTGAGGGGGACAACCCCTACGAGCAGTACTTC. As protein: CSVEGDNPYEQYF.

The chain links TRBV29-1 to TRBJ2-7; 12 nucleotides align to TRBD2. The trim removed 4 bases at V and 5 bases at J, leaving 3 bases unmatched. Germline CDR1 and CDR2: SQVTM and ANQGSEA. The CDR3 has 13 amino acids. The CDR3, as DNA: TGCAGCGTTGCCCGACTAGCGGGAGACGAGCAGTACTTC. Encoded protein: CSVARLAGDEQYF.

This clone appeared once. The chain carries TRBV4-1 and TRBJ1-4, with D possibly matching TRBD1 (6 bases). Trimming pared 0 bases from V and 8 bases from J, leaving 13 bases between. The CDR3 runs 15 residues. The germline CDR1 and CDR2 sequences are MGHRA and YSYEKL. The CDR3 region is CASSQDVSGVEKLFF. The CDR3 nucleotides read TGCGCCAGCAGCCAAGATGTGTCAGGGGTAGAAAAACTGTTTTTT.

The chain combines TRBV18 with TRBJ2-1; the D gene is possibly TRBD2 (6 bases). Per germline, CDR1 KGHSH and CDR2 LQKENI. The CDR3 spans 14 residues. Trimming removed 8 bases at V and 0 bases at J, with 11 bases between. The CDR3: CASGGLSSYNEQFF. In nucleotides, the CDR3 is TGTGCCAGCGGGGGACTCAGCTCCTACAATGAGCAGTTCTTC.

V usage is TRBV4-1 and J usage is TRBJ1-3; a possible D gene is TRBD1 (5 bases). The CDR3 consists of 15 residues. From germline, CDR1 is MGHRA and CDR2 YSYEKL. The V end was cut by 1 base, the J end by 2 bases, with 9 bases between. In nucleotides, the CDR3 is TGCGCCAGCAGCCAAGGGGACTTTACTGGAAACACCATATATTTT. Protein sequence: CASSQGDFTGNTIYF.

The rearrangement uses TRBV15 and TRBJ1-2, with TRBD1 as a possible D gene (5 bases). V shed 4 bases and J shed 10 bases, with 22 bases lying between them. This CDR3 contains 15 residues. The germline V gene has CDR1 LNHNV and CDR2 YYDKDF (reference sequence). The CDR3 loop is CATSKDPGQGFAYTF. The CDR3 nucleotides are TGTGCCACCAGCAAGGACCCAGGGCAGGGCTTTGCCTACACCTTC.

CDR3 sequence reads: CASSPRGAAGNTIYF. As DNA, the CDR3 is TGTGCCAGCAGCCCCCGGGGGGCGGCTGGAAACACCATATATTTT. This chain connects TRBV7-2 to TRBJ1-3, with D maybe TRBD1 (6 bases). Germline V gene sequence: CDR1 SGHTA, CDR2 FQGNSA. V was trimmed by 5 bases and J by 2 bases, leaving 13 bases between them. The CDR3 contains 15 residues.

The V and J genes are TRBV29-1 and TRBJ1-5; 8 bases are a match to TRBD1. This CDR3 spans 13 amino acids. Germline trimming cut 3 bases from V and 12 bases from J; bases unmatched to any gene: 10. CDR1 and CDR2 (germline): SQVTM, ANQGSEA. The CDR3 DNA is TGCAGCGTTGAGGGAGAGCAGGGGGCGGTCCAGCATTTT. Translating gives CSVEGEQGAVQHF.

The J gene is TRBJ2-1, the V gene TRBV30; 8 nucleotides line up with TRBD1. The CDR3 totals 14 residues. Germline V gene data show CDR1 as GTSNPN and CDR2 as SVGIG (reference sequence). Trimming took 3 bases from V and 3 from J; bases not matched to a gene: 4. CDR3 coding DNA: TGTGCCTGGAGGGGGGACAGGTTCTACAATGAGCAGTTCTTC. Amino acids: CAWRGDRFYNEQFF.

The chain couples TRBV25-1 to TRBJ2-5, with 9 bases matching TRBD1. CDR1 MGHDK and CDR2 SYGVNS come from the germline V gene. Trimming took 6 bases from V and 4 from J; bases not matched to a gene: 6. This CDR3 has 14 residues. The CDR3 bases are TGTGCCAGCAGGGGGACAGGGATCGGAGAGACCCAGTACTTC. Protein sequence: CASRGTGIGETQYF.

This clone was detected only a few times. The gene calls are TRBV10-3 and TRBJ1-1, with no clear D. CDR1 is ENHRY and CDR2 is SYGVKD in the germline V gene. Between the trimmed V and J ends, which lost 3 bases and 1 base, there was a span of 3 bases. CDR3 size: 12 residues. The CDR3 protein is CAISERNTEAFF. The CDR3, as DNA: TGTGCCATCAGTGAAAGGAACACTGAAGCTTTCTTT.

This chain uses TRBV9 with TRBJ2-7, with TRBD2 identical over 9 bases. This CDR3 comprises 15 residues. V dropped 0 bases and J dropped 7; count of bases not matched to a gene: 8. Germline CDR1 is SGDLS and CDR2 is YYNGEE. The CDR3 nucleotides read TGTGCCAGCAGCGTAGGTGGTAGCGGGAGAACGGAGCAGTACTTC. Its protein product is CASSVGGSGRTEQYF.